The text below deals with one TCR beta chain. Under the authors' procedure: Reference gene primer amplification gave estimated nucleated cell counts. TCRdb keeps only in-frame clones here, not all; method: immunoSEQ multiplex PCR. The V and J calls and clone size come from that table; D and trimming were worked out from the DNA. The data contain about 280,000 clones, 86% of them singletons. The data belong to a study of blood T cell repertoires in COVID-19. Study background: Acute and convalescent COVID-19 samples came from the United States, Italy and Spain. Sample material is recorded as cDNA or gDNA derived from T cells, B-cell-depleted T cells, or PBMCs.

This CDR3 has 13 amino acids. Trimming removed 3 bases at V and 5 bases at J, with 11 bases between. Germline V lookup: CDR1 SGHNT, CDR2 YYREEE (reference sequence). The sequenced material came from peripheral blood. The J gene is TRBJ2-5, the V gene TRBV5-4, with no clear D. This receptor was taken from a middle-aged man with active or convalescent COVID-19. In DNA form, the CDR3 reads TGTGCCAGCAGCTCCGACACACGGGAGACCCAGTACTTC. This sequence encodes CASSSDTRETQYF.